Included here is one TCR beta chain sequence, with context. As yet, its antigen is unknown. Primers: 60 Vbeta forward and 13 Jbeta reverse. In the source study's methods: A follow-up analysis tallied approximately 85 million unique TCR beta chains, approximately 11 million shared. Some clones are missing from TCRdb's copy, which holds only in-frame ones; the method was immunoSEQ multiplex PCR. The V and J calls and clone size come from that table; D and trimming were worked out from the DNA. The repertoire has roughly 36,000 clones, roughly 81% of them found once; the top ten carry over 5.5%. This sample was taken from a study of cytomegalovirus exposure and HLA in healthy donors. Study-wide results and caveats: The study assumed roughly uniform donor sequencing depth for presence/absence analyses.

The germline CDR1 and CDR2 sequences are SGHTA and FQGNSA. V lost 3 bases and J 7 bases, leaving 21 bases between the germline ends. The CDR3 has 16 amino acids. The chain has TRBV7-2 and TRBJ1-2, with a possible D match to TRBD1 (5 bases). This TCR came from a young man in good health and CMV-seronegative. Specimen: PBMCs. CDR3 nucleotide sequence: TGTGCCAGCAGCTTCTTGCAGGGCCGGAGCGGGGGTGGCTACACCTTC. This sequence encodes CASSFLQGRSGGGYTF.